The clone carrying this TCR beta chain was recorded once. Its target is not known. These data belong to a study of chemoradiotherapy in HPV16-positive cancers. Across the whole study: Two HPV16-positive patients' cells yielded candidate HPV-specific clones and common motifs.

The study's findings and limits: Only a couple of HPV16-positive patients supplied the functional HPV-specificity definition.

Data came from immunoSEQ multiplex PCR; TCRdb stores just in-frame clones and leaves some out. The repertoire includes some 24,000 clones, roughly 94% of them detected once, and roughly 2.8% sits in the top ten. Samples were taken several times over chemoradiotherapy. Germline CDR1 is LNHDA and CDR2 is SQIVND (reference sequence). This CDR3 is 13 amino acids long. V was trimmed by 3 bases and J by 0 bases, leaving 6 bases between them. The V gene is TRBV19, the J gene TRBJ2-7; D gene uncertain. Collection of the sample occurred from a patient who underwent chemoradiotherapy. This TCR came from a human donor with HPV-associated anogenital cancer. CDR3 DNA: TGTGCCAGTAGTATTACCACCTCCTACGAGCAGTACTTC. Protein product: CASSITTSYEQYF.